This entry concerns a single TCR beta chain. Its antigen remains unknown. 13 Jbeta primers and 60 Vbeta primers were used for the PCR. Clones were sequenced by immunoSEQ multiplex PCR, and TCRdb holds only the in-frame ones, with some missing. This table has over 200,000 clones, approximately 90% appearing once. These data are taken from a study of cytomegalovirus exposure and HLA in healthy donors. Those who donated were healthy bone marrow donors. Study-wide findings and caveats: Previous analysis showed most TCR beta V segments were productive about 87% or about 30% of the time.

This clonotype was obtained from a woman aged 18-29 years in good health and CMV-seronegative. The specimen was PBMCs.

CDR3 in DNA: TGTGCCAGCAGTTCCTCTAGCGGGCAGTTCTTC. It yields the protein CASSSSSGQFF. The chain combines TRBV6-5 with TRBJ2-1; 7 bases align to TRBD2. With 4 bases clipped from V and 12 bases from J, the junction kept 3 bases outside the gene matches. Per the germline V gene, CDR1 is MNHEY and CDR2 is SVGAGI. The CDR3 contains 11 residues.